The T cell receptor beta chain described here comes from a study of OX40 agonist ivuxolimab in advanced cancers. Study at large: Patients in the trial were receiving intravenous ivuxolimab every 2 weeks, at doses of 0.01 to 10 mg/kg. Findings and caveats of the study: Expanded clones were, on average, more numerous in CD8+ T cells than in CD4+.

As to this clone: Antigen unknown.

It was autoimmune disease history or systemic immunosuppression that excluded patients. Blood sampling was done at baseline, cycle 4 day 1, and cycle 7 day 1. Some clones are missing from TCRdb's copy, which holds only in-frame ones; the method was immunoSEQ multiplex PCR. The repertoire holds some 73,000 clones, with approximately 90% as singletons. This specimen was CD4+ or CD8+ T cells sorted from blood, taken in a trial of the OX40 agonist ivuxolimab. The receptor was derived from an adult with an advanced solid tumor such as melanoma, head and neck, liver or kidney cancer.

Written as DNA, the CDR3 is TGCGCCAGCACGGGGGTGGAAGGCCAGCCCCAGCATTTT. Amino acid sequence: CASTGVEGQPQHF. The rearrangement uses TRBV10-2 and TRBJ1-5; D is perhaps TRBD1 (5 bases). Deletions cut 7 bases from V and 7 bases from J, with 14 bases between. There are 13 residues in the CDR3. Germline CDR1 WSHSY, CDR2 SAAADI.